This entry concerns a single T cell receptor (beta chain). Original methodology: Estimates of nucleated cell counts were drawn from the amplification of reference gene primers. Sequencing used immunoSEQ multiplex PCR; TCRdb keeps in-frame clones, though not all of them. From that table come the V and J calls and clone size; the DNA was used to work out D and trimming. The table shows 150,000 to 200,000 clones, with 85% to 90% occurring only once. This record belongs to a study of blood T cell repertoires in COVID-19. Study-wide background: The analysed material was cDNA or gDNA that came from T cells, B-cell-depleted T cells, or PBMCs.

V lost 5 bases to trimming and J lost 4 bases, with 2 bases between them. Germline CDR1 and CDR2: SNHLY and FYNNEI. The CDR3 is made up of 10 amino acids. The source material was peripheral blood. The chain couples TRBV2 to TRBJ2-5; D unclear. The clonotype originates from a man aged 40-49 years with active or convalescent COVID-19. DNA of the CDR3: TGTGCCAGCAGTCGAGAGACCCAGTACTTC. Translated: CASSRETQYF. Full variable domain (remainder filled in from reference TRBV2 and TRBJ2-5): EPEVTQTPSHQVTQMGQEVILRCVPISNHLYFYWYRQILGQKVEFLVSFYNNEISEKSEIFDDQFSVERPDGSNFTLKIRSTKLEDSAMYFCASSRETQYFGPGTRLLVL.